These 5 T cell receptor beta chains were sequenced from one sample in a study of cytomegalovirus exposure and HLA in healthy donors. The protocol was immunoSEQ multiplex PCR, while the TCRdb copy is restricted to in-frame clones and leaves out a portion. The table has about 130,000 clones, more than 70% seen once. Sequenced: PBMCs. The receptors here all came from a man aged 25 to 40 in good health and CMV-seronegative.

The CDR3 region has the DNA TGTGCCAGCAGTTCAGGAGGGCGGGAGGCCACAGATACGCAGTATTTT. Amino acids: CASSSGGREATDTQYF. This chain uses TRBV6-5 with TRBJ2-3, with TRBD2 matching over 8 bases. This CDR3 region has 16 residues. After removal of 4 bases from V and 2 bases from J, the junction contained 8 bases not matched to a gene. Germline loops: CDR1 MNHEY, CDR2 SVGAGI.

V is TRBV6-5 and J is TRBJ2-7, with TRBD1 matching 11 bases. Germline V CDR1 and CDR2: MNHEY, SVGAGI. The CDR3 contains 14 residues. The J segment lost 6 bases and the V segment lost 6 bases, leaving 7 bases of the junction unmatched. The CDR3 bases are TGTGCCAGCAGACCCGGGACAGGGGGTCGCGAGCAGTACTTC. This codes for CASRPGTGGREQYF.

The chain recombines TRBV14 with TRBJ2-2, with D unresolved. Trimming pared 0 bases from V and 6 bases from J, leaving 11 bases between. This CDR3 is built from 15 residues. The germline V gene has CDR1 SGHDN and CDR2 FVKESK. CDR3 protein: CASSQDIGQAGELFF. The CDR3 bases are TGTGCCAGCAGCCAAGATATTGGGCAAGCCGGGGAGCTGTTTTTT.

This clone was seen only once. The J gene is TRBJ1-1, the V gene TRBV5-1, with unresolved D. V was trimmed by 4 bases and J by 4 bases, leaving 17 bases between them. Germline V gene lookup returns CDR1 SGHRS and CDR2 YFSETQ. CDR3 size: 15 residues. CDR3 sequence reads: CASSLPGKDSTEAFF. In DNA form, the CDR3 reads TGCGCCAGCAGCCTGCCGGGGAAGGATAGCACTGAAGCTTTCTTT.

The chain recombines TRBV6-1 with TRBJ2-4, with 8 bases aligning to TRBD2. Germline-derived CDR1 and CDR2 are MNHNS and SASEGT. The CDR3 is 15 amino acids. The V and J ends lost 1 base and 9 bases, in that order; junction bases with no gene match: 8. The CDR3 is CASSEDLAGKGIQYF. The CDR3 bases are TGTGCCAGCAGTGAAGATCTAGCGGGTAAAGGCATTCAGTACTTC.